Listed below are T cell receptor beta chains from one sample, sequenced in a study of blood T cell repertoires in COVID-19. Some clones are missing from TCRdb's copy, which holds only in-frame ones; the method was immunoSEQ multiplex PCR. This table has approximately 36,000 clones, about 82% appearing once. Sequences were obtained from peripheral blood. The receptors were sampled from a man aged 50 to 60 with active COVID-19. The CDR3 runs from the conserved cysteine through the conserved F or W. Fields, in order: CDR3 length, V gene, J gene, clone size, D gene, CDR3 protein, CDR3 DNA. The D gene is left open where the match is weak. Part of the rows lack a size; the others show once, few, many or a class for expanded clones.

cdr3_length: 14
v_call: TRBV6-1
j_call: TRBJ2-2
clone_size: .
d_call: TRBD1
cdr3_aa: CASSDKRQGRDIAF
cdr3_nt: TGTGCCAGCAGTGACAAAAGACAGGGGCGAGACATCGCGTTT

cdr3_length: 16
v_call: TRBV4-1
j_call: TRBJ2-7
clone_size: .
d_call: .
cdr3_aa: CASSQDSVLNHYEQYF
cdr3_nt: TGCGCCAGCAGCCAAGATTCGGTTCTAAACCACTACGAGCAGTACTTC

cdr3_length: 16
v_call: TRBV10-2
j_call: TRBJ2-7
clone_size: .
d_call: TRBD2
cdr3_aa: CASSGSSGGAGYEQYF
cdr3_nt: TGCGCCAGCAGTGGGTCTAGCGGGGGGGCAGGCTACGAGCAGTACTTC

cdr3_length: 14
v_call: TRBV29-1
j_call: TRBJ1-4
clone_size: .
d_call: TRBD1
cdr3_aa: CSGSGGATNEKLFF
cdr3_nt: TGCAGCGGATCAGGGGGAGCAACTAATGAAAAACTGTTTTTT

cdr3_length: 15
v_call: TRBV9
j_call: TRBJ2-1
clone_size: .
d_call: .
cdr3_aa: CASSASRGSYNEQFF
cdr3_nt: TGTGCCAGCAGCGCCTCAAGGGGGTCCTACAATGAGCAGTTCTTC

cdr3_length: 16
v_call: TRBV6-6
j_call: TRBJ1-2
clone_size: .
d_call: TRBD1
cdr3_aa: CASSYPGQGAVDGYTF
cdr3_nt: TGTGCCAGCAGTTACCCGGGACAGGGGGCGGTTGATGGCTACACCTTC

cdr3_length: 16
v_call: TRBV4-2
j_call: TRBJ2-2
clone_size: .
d_call: .
cdr3_aa: CASSQDRQVFAGELFF
cdr3_nt: TGTGCCAGCAGCCAAGATCGGCAGGTTTTCGCCGGGGAGCTGTTTTTT

cdr3_length: 13
v_call: TRBV10-3
j_call: TRBJ1-1
clone_size: .
d_call: .
cdr3_aa: CATARQEDTEAFF
cdr3_nt: TGTGCCACTGCAAGACAGGAGGACACTGAAGCTTTCTTT

cdr3_length: 18
v_call: TRBV4-1
j_call: TRBJ1-5
clone_size: .
d_call: TRBD1
cdr3_aa: CASSHTTGQSGGNQPQHF
cdr3_nt: TGCGCCAGCAGCCATACGACAGGGCAGAGCGGCGGCAATCAGCCCCAGCATTTT

cdr3_length: 13
v_call: TRBV7-9
j_call: TRBJ1-4
clone_size: .
d_call: .
cdr3_aa: CASSLSGAEKLFF
cdr3_nt: TGTGCCAGCAGCCTCTCGGGAGCCGAAAAACTGTTTTTT

cdr3_length: 14
v_call: TRBV11-2
j_call: TRBJ2-3
clone_size: .
d_call: TRBD2
cdr3_aa: CASSYSGGTDTQYF
cdr3_nt: TGTGCCAGCAGCTATAGCGGGGGCACAGATACGCAGTATTTT

cdr3_length: 14
v_call: TRBV2
j_call: TRBJ2-1
clone_size: .
d_call: .
cdr3_aa: CASRFFRVDNEQFF
cdr3_nt: TGTGCCAGCCGATTTTTCCGGGTCGACAATGAGCAGTTCTTC

cdr3_length: 15
v_call: TRBV3-1/TRBV3-2
j_call: TRBJ1-6
clone_size: .
d_call: TRBD1
cdr3_aa: CASSRSTGARLPLHF
cdr3_nt: TGTGCCAGCAGCCGATCAACAGGGGCCAGGTTGCCCCTCCACTTT

cdr3_length: 15
v_call: TRBV5-1
j_call: TRBJ2-3
clone_size: once
d_call: TRBD2
cdr3_aa: CASSRGTSGTDTQYF
cdr3_nt: TGCGCCAGCAGCCGAGGGACTAGCGGCACAGATACGCAGTATTTT

cdr3_length: 15
v_call: TRBV9
j_call: TRBJ2-1
clone_size: once
d_call: TRBD2
cdr3_aa: CASSFSGGVFNEQFF
cdr3_nt: TGTGCCAGCAGCTTCTCCGGGGGGGTATTCAATGAGCAGTTCTTC

cdr3_length: 15
v_call: TRBV10-1
j_call: TRBJ1-1
clone_size: once
d_call: TRBD1
cdr3_aa: CASSEGQGGGTEAFF
cdr3_nt: TGCGCCAGCAGTGAGGGACAGGGAGGCGGCACTGAAGCTTTCTTT

cdr3_length: 14
v_call: TRBV6-6
j_call: TRBJ1-5
clone_size: .
d_call: TRBD1
cdr3_aa: CASREQGAVQPQHF
cdr3_nt: TGTGCCAGCAGAGAGCAGGGGGCGGTTCAGCCCCAGCATTTT

cdr3_length: 13
v_call: TRBV10-1
j_call: TRBJ2-1
clone_size: .
d_call: .
cdr3_aa: CASSSGPYNEQFF
cdr3_nt: TGCGCCAGCAGTTCTGGCCCCTACAATGAGCAGTTCTTC

cdr3_length: 11
v_call: TRBV5-1
j_call: TRBJ1-6
clone_size: .
d_call: .
cdr3_aa: CASSLDSPLHF
cdr3_nt: TGCGCCAGCAGCCTCGATTCACCCCTCCACTTT

cdr3_length: 16
v_call: TRBV6-2/TRBV6-3
j_call: TRBJ1-5
clone_size: .
d_call: .
cdr3_aa: CASSSDSPYSNQPQHF
cdr3_nt: TGTGCCAGCAGTTCGGACAGCCCATATAGCAATCAGCCCCAGCATTTT

cdr3_length: 15
v_call: TRBV7-8
j_call: TRBJ2-5
clone_size: few
d_call: TRBD1
cdr3_aa: CASSLIRGLLETQYF
cdr3_nt: TGTGCCAGCAGCTTGATCAGGGGGCTTTTGGAGACCCAGTACTTC

cdr3_length: 17
v_call: TRBV7-8
j_call: TRBJ2-3
clone_size: .
d_call: .
cdr3_aa: CASRLEGTGLHTDTQYF
cdr3_nt: TGTGCCAGCAGATTAGAGGGGACGGGACTCCACACAGATACGCAGTATTTT

cdr3_length: 15
v_call: TRBV19
j_call: TRBJ2-7
clone_size: .
d_call: TRBD1
cdr3_aa: CASSTPGQGRNEQYF
cdr3_nt: TGTGCCAGTAGTACTCCGGGACAGGGGCGGAACGAGCAGTACTTC

cdr3_length: 17
v_call: TRBV18
j_call: TRBJ1-5
clone_size: .
d_call: .
cdr3_aa: CASSPGGYKAGNQPQHF
cdr3_nt: TGTGCCAGCTCACCCGGGGGGTATAAGGCTGGCAATCAGCCCCAGCATTTT